The 4 T cell receptor beta chains in this list originate from one sample, sequenced in a study of blood T cell repertoires in COVID-19. Sequenced by immunoSEQ multiplex PCR; TCRdb stores in-frame clones only, minus some. The sample lists roughly 240,000 clones, approximately 90% seen once, with just over 2.5% in the top ten. The material sequenced was PBMCs or T cells enriched from blood (not recorded which). These receptors were obtained from a woman aged 25 to 45 with acute COVID-19.

This chain joins TRBV4-3 and TRBJ2-7; TRBD2 matches at 8 bases. The trim removed 0 bases at V and 6 bases at J, leaving 4 bases unmatched. This CDR3 has 14 amino acids. Germline CDR1 LGHNA, CDR2 YSLEER. CDR3 nucleotide sequence: TGCGCCAGCAGCCAAGATATCCGGGGGGGCGAGCAGTACTTC. This codes for CASSQDIRGGEQYF.

V gene TRBV3-1 (or the pseudogene TRBV3-2) combines with J gene TRBJ2-5; tentative D call: TRBD1 (6 bases). From germline, CDR1 is LGHDT and CDR2 YNNKEL (reference sequence). CDR3 size: 15 residues. The V end was cut by 4 bases, the J end by 2 bases, with 14 bases between. The CDR3 loop is CASSLPLTGQETQYF. CDR3 DNA: TGTGCCAGCAGCCTACCCCTCACAGGGCAAGAGACCCAGTACTTC.

A few counts support this clone. The chain recombines TRBV27 with TRBJ1-4, with 8 bases aligning to TRBD1. There are 15 residues in the CDR3. Losses at the gene ends were 5 bases for V and 0 bases for J; bases not matched to a gene: 2. Germline V CDR1 and CDR2: MNHEY, SMNVEV (reference sequence). CDR3 residues: CASSGTGATNEKLFF. CDR3 bases: TGTGCCAGCAGTGGGACAGGTGCAACTAATGAAAAACTGTTTTTT.

The rearrangement uses TRBV12-3 or TRBV12-4 and TRBJ1-1; tentative D call: TRBD1 (5 bases). This CDR3 is built from 13 residues. V lost 6 bases to trimming and J lost 3 bases, with 11 bases between them. CDR3 sequence (DNA): TGTGCCAGCAGCTACAGGAGGGACACTGAAGCTTTCTTT. Its protein product is CASSYRRDTEAFF.